The 20 T cell receptor beta chains reported below all come from one sample, sequenced in a study of B cell selection in AIRE deficiency. Sorted regulatory T cells were CD4-positive, CD25-high and CD127-low or negative. Measured with immunoSEQ multiplex PCR; TCRdb has only the in-frame clones, and not every one. The sample gives about 19,000 clones, about 93% of which show up once; 0.75% to 0.9% is in the top ten. Sample: CD4+CD25+ Tregs sorted from PBMCs. The origin of the receptors is a human donor in good health.

V gene TRBV7-2 combines with J gene TRBJ2-2, with 8 bases aligning to TRBD2. The CDR3 sequence is 15 residues long. Germline V gives CDR1 SGHTA, CDR2 FQGNSA. Losses at the gene ends were 7 bases for V and 6 bases for J; bases not matched to a gene: 10. In DNA, the CDR3 is TGTGCCAGCACCCCGGGACTAGTCGGCTCCGGGGAGCTGTTTTTT. It is translated as CASTPGLVGSGELFF.

This chain uses TRBV11-2 with TRBJ2-7, with 8 positions matching TRBD1. CDR1 is SGHAT and CDR2 is FQNNGV in the germline V gene. Unmatched junction bases numbered 7, after V lost 6 bases and J lost 3 bases. The CDR3 covers 14 residues. In DNA, the CDR3 is TGTGCCAGCAGTTCCGGGACAGGTATCTACGAGCAGTACTTC. This gives the protein CASSSGTGIYEQYF.

V gene TRBV28 combines with J gene TRBJ2-5; D gene uncertain. The V end was cut by 2 bases, the J end by 1 base, with 8 bases between. The CDR3 is 14 residues long. CDR1 and CDR2 from the germline V gene are MDHEN and SYDVKM. CDR3 DNA: TGTGCCAGCAGTTTAAGGTCAGCCCAAGAGACCCAGTACTTC. Encoded protein: CASSLRSAQETQYF. The full variable domain, with the rest looked up from reference TRBV28 and TRBJ2-5, is DVKVTQSSRYLVKRTGEKVFLECVQDMDHENMFWYRQDPGLGLRLIYFSYDVKMKEKGDIPEGYSVSREKKERFSLILESASTNQTSMYLCASSLRSAQETQYFGPGTRLLVL.

Worth noting for this clone: One junction end disagrees with the germline gene, perhaps due to a read error. CDR3 in DNA: TGTGCCAGTAGTATAGATCGCTCTGCAGTTCCAGTTTACACTGAGCAGTTCTTC. This gives the protein CASSIDRSAVPVYTEQFF. V gene TRBV19 combines with J gene TRBJ2-1; D remains unclear. The CDR3 has 18 amino acids. Germline assignment: CDR1 LNHDA and CDR2 SQIVND (reference sequence).

This clone appeared a single time. V is TRBV2 and J is TRBJ1-1; weak D call: TRBD1 (6 bases). Germline V CDR1 and CDR2: SNHLY, FYNNEI. The CDR3 length is 14 residues. V lost 0 bases, J lost 5 bases, and 10 bases lay in between. CDR3 region: CASSEAWQGTEAFF. The CDR3 DNA is TGTGCCAGCAGTGAAGCTTGGCAGGGGACTGAAGCTTTCTTT.

The chain joins TRBV19 to TRBJ1-4, with a possible D match to TRBD1 (6 bases). CDR1 and CDR2 from the germline V gene are LNHDA and SQIVND (reference sequence). V lost 6 bases to trimming and J lost 3 bases, with 14 bases between them. The CDR3 consists of 15 residues. CDR3 in amino acids: CASRYRDWSNEKLFF. The CDR3 DNA is TGTGCCAGTAGATACAGGGATTGGTCTAATGAAAAACTGTTTTTT.

CDR3 protein: CASSLVPGSSYNEQFF. CDR3 in DNA: TGCGCCAGCAGCTTGGTCCCAGGGAGCTCCTACAATGAGCAGTTCTTC. V usage is TRBV5-1 and J usage is TRBJ2-1; D may correspond to TRBD1 or TRBD2 (5 bases each). V dropped 0 bases and J dropped 0 bases, with 10 bases sitting between them. Germline V lookup: CDR1 SGHRS, CDR2 YFSETQ. This CDR3 region has 16 residues.

The V gene is TRBV19, the J gene TRBJ1-3; TRBD1 might be the D (6 bases). Germline loops: CDR1 LNHDA, CDR2 SQIVND (reference sequence). The CDR3 runs to 15 residues. Trimming pared 6 bases from V and 2 bases from J, leaving 14 bases between. The CDR3 region is CASSPGQGAGNTIYF. DNA for the CDR3: TGTGCCAGTAGCCCGGGACAAGGCGCTGGAAACACCATATATTTT.

Here the CDR3 reads CASSKEEPGTGELFF. For the CDR3, the DNA is TGTGCCAGCAGCAAAGAGGAGCCTGGGACCGGGGAGCTGTTTTTT. The chain links TRBV21-1 to TRBJ2-2; TRBD2, the table's D call, was not compared with the DNA. TRBV21-1 is classified as a pseudogene. The CDR3 runs 15 residues.

This clone appeared a single time. This chain links TRBV10-3 with TRBJ1-2; D gene ambiguous. The germline V gene has CDR1 ENHRY and CDR2 SYGVKD. V was pared by 7 bases and J by 6 bases, with 15 bases between. This CDR3 is built from 13 residues. CDR3 nucleotide sequence: TGTGCCATCACCCAGGCCCCATTGGATGGCTACACCTTC. Translating it yields CAITQAPLDGYTF.

The rearrangement links TRBV2 to TRBJ1-1; 7 bases are shared with TRBD1. Germline V CDR1 and CDR2: SNHLY, FYNNEI. V lost 6 bases and J lost 10; bases outside the gene matches: 11. This CDR3 contains 13 residues. The CDR3 here is CASRIETGETAFF. The CDR3 DNA reads TGTGCCAGCAGGATAGAAACAGGGGAGACAGCTTTCTTT.

The chain employs TRBV9 and TRBJ2-1; 11 positions agree with TRBD2. V shed 0 bases and J 6 bases; nucleotides not matched to a gene: 8. Germline CDR1 is SGDLS and CDR2 is YYNGEE. This CDR3 region has 17 residues. CDR3 in DNA: TGTGCCAGCAGCGTAGGGATAGCGGGAGGGAACTTCAATGAGCAGTTCTTC. Its translation is CASSVGIAGGNFNEQFF.

The V gene is TRBV9, the J gene TRBJ2-2, with D unclear. Germline V gene lookup returns CDR1 SGDLS and CDR2 YYNGEE. Trimming removed 0 bases at V and 1 base at J, with 4 bases between. The CDR3 consists of 14 residues. CDR3 region: CASSVEVNTGELFF. CDR3 DNA sequence: TGTGCCAGCAGCGTAGAAGTGAACACCGGGGAGCTGTTTTTT.

The chain links TRBV2 to TRBJ2-7; the D is unclear. Trimming took off 3 bases at V and 3 bases at J, with 6 bases between the two ends. The germline V gene encodes CDR1 SNHLY and CDR2 FYNNEI. This CDR3 is built from 12 residues. The CDR3 DNA follows: TGTGCCAGCAGTGATGCCGGCTACGAGCAGTACTTC. The encoded protein is CASSDAGYEQYF.

The chain carries TRBV19 and TRBJ1-3, with D possibly TRBD1 on 6 matching bases. The germline CDR1 and CDR2 sequences are LNHDA and SQIVND (reference sequence). This CDR3 spans 15 amino acids. V was clipped by 8 bases and J by 0 bases, with 14 bases between them. CDR3 loop: CASQLQGPSGNTIYF. The CDR3 nucleotides read TGTGCCAGTCAACTACAGGGTCCCTCTGGAAACACCATATATTTT. The full variable domain, its missing parts supplied by reference TRBV19 and TRBJ1-3, is DGGITQSPKYLFRKEGQNVTLSCEQNLNHDAMYWYRQDPGQGLRLIYYSQIVNDFQKGDIAEGYSVSREKKESFPLTVTSAQKNPTAFYLCASQLQGPSGNTIYFGEGSWLTVV.

In this sample, this clone turned up a few times. V usage is TRBV5-1 and J usage is TRBJ1-2; 8 nucleotides align to TRBD1. The germline V gene has CDR1 SGHRS and CDR2 YFSETQ. CDR3 size: 13 residues. V lost 4 bases, J lost 4 bases, and 3 bases stayed unmatched. The CDR3 loop reads CASSPTGAYGYTF. The CDR3 region has the DNA TGCGCCAGCAGCCCGACAGGGGCCTATGGCTACACCTTC. Looking up the rest from reference TRBV5-1 and TRBJ1-2 gives the full variable domain: KAGVTQTPRYLIKTRGQQVTLSCSPISGHRSVSWYQQTPGQGLQFLFEYFSETQRNKGNFPGRFSGRQFSNSRSEMNVSTLELGDSALYLCASSPTGAYGYTFGSGTRLTVV.

This clone was recorded only once. CDR3 nucleotide sequence: TGTGCCAGTAGTACCGCTCCGGGACACCCCCAGCATTTT. Translating it yields CASSTAPGHPQHF. The V call is TRBV19, the J call TRBJ1-5; TRBD1 is a possible D gene (6 bases). V lost 4 bases and J lost 10, with 14 bases in between. Per germline, CDR1 LNHDA and CDR2 SQIVND (reference sequence). The CDR3 contains 13 residues.

The rearrangement joins TRBV7-6 to TRBJ2-3; 8 bases agree with TRBD2. Germline CDR1 reads SGHVS; CDR2 reads FNYEAQ. Germline trimming cut 1 base from V and 5 bases from J; bases unmatched to any gene: 5. CDR3 length: 15 residues. CDR3 nucleotide sequence: TGTGCCAGCAGCTTAGTAGGGACTAGAGGAGATACGCAGTATTTT. Encoded protein: CASSLVGTRGDTQYF. Full variable domain (missing parts from reference TRBV7-6 and TRBJ2-3): GAGVSQSPRYKVTKRGQDVALRCDPISGHVSLYWYRQALGQGPEFLTYFNYEAQQDKSGLPNDRFSAERPEGSISTLTIQRTEQRDSAMYRCASSLVGTRGDTQYFGPGTRLTVL.

The chain combines TRBV15 with TRBJ2-5; 14 bases are shared with TRBD2. The V and J ends lost 6 bases and 5 bases, in that order; junction bases with no gene match: 14. CDR1 is LNHNV and CDR2 is YYDKDF in the germline V gene (reference sequence). The CDR3 totals 18 residues. CDR3 sequence reads: CATRTGTSGRLLGETQYF. CDR3 DNA sequence: TGTGCCACCAGAACCGGGACTAGCGGGAGATTATTAGGGGAGACCCAGTACTTC.

The chain joins TRBV5-4 to TRBJ2-7; TRBD2 aligns across 11 bases. The germline gives CDR1 SGHNT, CDR2 YYREEE (reference sequence). The length of the CDR3 is 15 residues. V was pared by 2 bases and J by 7 bases, with 8 bases of the junction left unmatched. The CDR3 protein is CASSFSTSGVLEQYF. CDR3 in DNA: TGTGCCAGCAGCTTCTCGACTAGCGGGGTTTTGGAGCAGTACTTC.